This T cell receptor beta chain was sequenced during a study of blood T cell repertoires in COVID-19. Clinical histories supplied by participants themselves formed the basis of cohort assignment. The CDR3 sequence is 15 residues long. J lost 6 bases, V lost 5 bases, and 11 bases had no gene match. Germline V gene data show CDR1 as SGHVS and CDR2 as FNYEAQ. Generated by immunoSEQ multiplex PCR, the TCRdb table keeps only in-frame clones and is missing some. This table holds 330,000 or so clones, more than 85% found once. The source is a young woman who had recovered from COVID-19. Sequences were obtained from PBMCs or T cells enriched from blood (not recorded which). The J gene is TRBJ2-7, the V gene TRBV7-6; TRBD1 agrees at 9 bases. This chain's CDR3 is CASSRSGTGPAEQYF. As DNA, the CDR3 is TGTGCCAGCAGCCGAAGCGGGACAGGGCCGGCCGAGCAGTACTTC.